What follows describes a single T cell receptor beta chain. The target antigen is unknown. This specimen belongs to a study of cytotoxic CD8 clonotypes in ibrutinib-treated CLL. Study summary: Response sampling took place at median about 12 months of treatment, range 6 to 36.

Germline V gene data show CDR1 as SGDLS and CDR2 as YYNGEE. This CDR3 is 16 amino acids long. Trimming took 4 bases from V and 3 from J, leaving 20 bases between them. Method: immunoSEQ multiplex PCR; TCRdb's copy keeps in-frame clones and lacks some. The sample records some 200,000 clones, 79% being singletons. Whole-study findings and limits: Ibrutinib response saw clonality rise, and progression saw it return toward baseline.

Sample: PBMCs, taken after 12 months of ibrutinib treatment. The gene calls are TRBV9 and TRBJ2-7, with a tentative D call TRBD1 (6 bases). This clonotype was obtained from a human donor with chronic lymphocytic leukemia. This CDR3 reads CASSPHSSGHLYEQYF. In nucleotides, the CDR3 is TGTGCCAGCAGCCCGCACTCCTCGGGACACCTCTACGAGCAGTACTTC.